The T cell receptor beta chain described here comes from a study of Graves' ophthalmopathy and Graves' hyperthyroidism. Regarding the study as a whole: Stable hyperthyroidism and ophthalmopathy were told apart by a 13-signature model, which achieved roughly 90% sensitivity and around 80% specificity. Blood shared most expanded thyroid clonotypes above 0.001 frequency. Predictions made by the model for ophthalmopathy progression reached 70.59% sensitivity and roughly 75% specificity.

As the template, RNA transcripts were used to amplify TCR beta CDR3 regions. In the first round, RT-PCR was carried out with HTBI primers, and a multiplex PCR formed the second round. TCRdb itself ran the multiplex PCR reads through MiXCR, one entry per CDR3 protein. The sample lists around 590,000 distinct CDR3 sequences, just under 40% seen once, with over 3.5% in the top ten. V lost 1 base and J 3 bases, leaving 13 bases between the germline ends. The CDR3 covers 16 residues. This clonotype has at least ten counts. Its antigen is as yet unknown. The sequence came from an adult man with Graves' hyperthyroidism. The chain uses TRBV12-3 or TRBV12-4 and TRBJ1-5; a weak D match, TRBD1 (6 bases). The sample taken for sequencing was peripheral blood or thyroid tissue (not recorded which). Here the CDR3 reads CASSLESGQLNQPQHF. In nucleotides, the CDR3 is TGTGCCAGCAGTTTAGAGAGTGGACAGCTCAATCAGCCCCAGCATTTT.